The sequence of this T cell receptor (beta chain) was determined in a study of blood T cell repertoires in COVID-19 (dated by TCRdb to about 2020). For the wider study: Collaborator samples came from the United States, Italy and Spain and covered acute and convalescent phases of COVID-19. The material from the prospective study consisted of cDNA or gDNA derived from T cells, B-cell-depleted T cells, or PBMCs. Deeply sampled blood TCRbeta repertoires from subjects exposed to, actively infected with, or recovered from COVID-19 were included in the dataset. A freely available public database, intended as a resource for researchers studying the immune response to SARS-CoV-2, is where the repertoires were released. The samples were drawn from the first 160 participants of the ongoing ImmuneRACE study and from 1,254 subjects provided by 6 global collaborators. Sample metadata almost always included a de-identified subject ID, COVID-19 status, age in years and sex. Where available, HLA class I and class II types were obtained from metadata supplied by the sample provider rather than from assay-based typing.

The CDR3 runs 17 amino acids, cysteine and phenylalanine included. Only the CDR3 part of the read is kept: 51 bases, read in frame from the first base. Clipping removes 1 base from V and 3 bases from J, with 7 as the unmatched junction base count. Taken from the germline V gene, the CDR1 and CDR2 loops are SGHTA and FQGNSA. Each collaborating institution followed its own protocols to collect whole blood in K2EDTA tubes. For TCRbeta analysis, collaborators shipped samples as frozen whole blood, isolated PBMCs, or DNA extracted from either of those sample types. This clone appeared once. Its antigen is currently not known. Per-nucleotide qualities are absent, and no much larger clonotype sits a single base away. Results the study describes overall, beyond this receptor: The amount of clinical and demographic metadata varied by source and participant and was provided uncurated.

The immunoSEQ Assay, a bias-controlled multiplex PCR, was used to amplify TCRbeta CDR3 regions from genomic DNA. The original pipeline was this. Nucleated cell counts per sample were estimated from amplification of reference gene primers within the assay. To quantify the absolute abundance of each unique TCRbeta CDR3 rearrangement, sequence reads were collapsed and filtered. For each sample, productive Simpson clonality was calculated by taking the square root of Simpson's diversity index across productive rearrangements. TCRdb limited this immuneACCESS table to in-frame rearrangements with V and J called. A share of clones is missing; checked studies link under half to unresolved V genes, and the rest is unexplained. V and J calls and clone size come straight from that table; D and trimming were deduced from the DNA. The sample table shows about 400,000 clones, and approximately 88% are seen once. The biggest ten clones account for 1.2% of the sample.

The origin of this receptor is a man aged 35 to 55 with acute or convalescent COVID-19. The material sequenced was peripheral blood. The rearranged segments are TRBV7-2 and TRBJ1-5, and 9 bases in between align with TRBD1. CDR3 region: CASSLVGQGSANQPQHF. The sequenced DNA: TGTGCCAGCAGCTTAGTTGGACAGGGGTCCGCCAATCAGCCCCAGCATTTT. The reference TRBV7-2 and TRBJ1-5 proteins fill in what lies around the CDR3, so the full variable domain reads GAGVSQSPSNKVTEKGKDVELRCDPISGHTALYWYRQSLGQGLEFLIYFQGNSAPDKSGLPSDRFSAERTGGSVSTLTIQRTQQEDSAVYLCASSLVGQGSANQPQHFGDGTRLSIL.